Listed below are T cell receptor beta chains from one sample, sequenced in a study of vaccination and CD4 T cells after COVID-19. TCRdb analysed the PCR reads with MiXCR anew, one entry per CDR3 protein. The sample carries more than 20,000 distinct CDR3 sequences, 40% to 50% recorded once. The antigens of these receptors remain unknown. Specimen: CD4+ T cells from blood, cultured in vitro, collected about 7 months after SARS-CoV-2 vaccination. The receptors shown here come from a human donor who had recovered from COVID-19. The CDR3 runs from the conserved cysteine through the conserved F or W. D genes are given only for firm matches. Only part of the rows carry a size: once, few, many, or a class if the clone is expanded.

v_call: TRBV28
d_call: -
j_call: TRBJ2-6
clone_size: -
cdr3_aa: CASSLSLGTGANVLTF
cdr3_nt: TGTGCCAGCAGTTTATCGCTGGGAACAGGGGCCAACGTCCTGACTTTC

v_call: TRBV7-8
d_call: -
j_call: TRBJ1-5
clone_size: -
cdr3_aa: CASSLGQGGGQPQHF
cdr3_nt: TGTGCCAGCAGCTTAGGCCAGGGAGGTGGACAGCCCCAGCATTTT

v_call: TRBV19
d_call: TRBD2
j_call: TRBJ2-1
clone_size: -
cdr3_aa: CASSAAQRGEQFF
cdr3_nt: TGTGCCAGTAGTGCCGCTCAGCGGGGGGAGCAGTTCTTC

v_call: TRBV27
d_call: TRBD2
j_call: TRBJ2-7
clone_size: large
cdr3_aa: CASSLSLAGIYEQYF
cdr3_nt: TGTGCCAGCAGTTTATCCCTAGCGGGAATCTACGAGCAGTACTTC

v_call: TRBV20-1
d_call: -
j_call: TRBJ1-5
clone_size: -
cdr3_aa: CSARRAFNQPQHF
cdr3_nt: TGCAGTGCTCGCCGGGCCTTCAATCAGCCCCAGCATTTT

v_call: TRBV27
d_call: -
j_call: TRBJ2-1
clone_size: few
cdr3_aa: CASRLRNEQFF
cdr3_nt: TGTGCCAGCAGGCTACGGAATGAGCAGTTCTTC

v_call: TRBV6-1
d_call: -
j_call: TRBJ1-5
clone_size: -
cdr3_aa: CASSPPLRDQPQHF
cdr3_nt: TGTGCCAGCAGTCCCCCGCTAAGGGATCAGCCCCAGCATTTT

v_call: TRBV24-1
d_call: TRBD2
j_call: TRBJ2-7
clone_size: -
cdr3_aa: CATSVSGLADEQYF
cdr3_nt: TGTGCCACCAGTGTATCGGGACTAGCAGACGAGCAGTACTTC

v_call: TRBV25-1
d_call: -
j_call: TRBJ2-7
clone_size: -
cdr3_aa: CASIHSFTYEQYF
cdr3_nt: TGTGCCAGCATACACAGTTTCACCTACGAGCAGTACTTC

v_call: TRBV27
d_call: -
j_call: TRBJ2-3
clone_size: few
cdr3_aa: CASSFASTDTQYF
cdr3_nt: TGTGCCAGCAGTTTCGCTAGCACAGATACGCAGTATTTT

v_call: TRBV6-1
d_call: TRBD1
j_call: TRBJ1-2
clone_size: -
cdr3_aa: CASSRDRVLGGYTF
cdr3_nt: TGTGCCAGCAGCCGGGACAGGGTTTTGGGTGGCTACACCTTC

v_call: TRBV6-4
d_call: -
j_call: TRBJ1-2
clone_size: few
cdr3_aa: CASSDGRGNGYTF
cdr3_nt: TGTGCCAGCAGTGACGGCCGAGGCAATGGCTACACCTTC

v_call: TRBV20-1
d_call: -
j_call: TRBJ2-7
clone_size: few
cdr3_aa: CSARYASDPFRRPSYEQYF
cdr3_nt: TGCAGTGCTAGATATGCCTCTGACCCATTCCGACGTCCATCCTACGAGCAGTACTTC

v_call: TRBV19
d_call: -
j_call: TRBJ2-5
clone_size: -
cdr3_aa: CASSIEGGNQETQYF
cdr3_nt: TGTGCCAGTAGTATTGAAGGGGGGAACCAAGAGACCCAGTACTTC

v_call: TRBV4-1
d_call: -
j_call: TRBJ1-2
clone_size: few
cdr3_aa: CASSQEGQRYGYTF
cdr3_nt: TGCGCCAGCAGCCAAGAGGGGCAGAGATATGGCTACACCTTC

v_call: TRBV7-2
d_call: -
j_call: TRBJ1-2
clone_size: -
cdr3_aa: CASSLDGVNYGYTF
cdr3_nt: TGTGCCAGCAGCTTAGACGGGGTGAACTATGGCTACACCTTC

v_call: TRBV20-1
d_call: -
j_call: TRBJ1-5
clone_size: -
cdr3_aa: CSATGGLGQPQHF
cdr3_nt: TGCAGTGCTACCGGGGGGCTTGGTCAGCCCCAGCATTTT

v_call: TRBV20-1
d_call: -
j_call: TRBJ2-3
clone_size: few
cdr3_aa: CSARGLGRGTDTQYF
cdr3_nt: TGCAGTGCTAGGGGGTTAGGGCGAGGCACAGATACGCAGTATTTT

v_call: TRBV19
d_call: TRBD1
j_call: TRBJ2-7
clone_size: few
cdr3_aa: CASASGQGAWEQYF
cdr3_nt: TGTGCCAGTGCCTCCGGACAGGGGGCTTGGGAGCAGTACTTC

v_call: TRBV7-2
d_call: -
j_call: TRBJ2-6
clone_size: -
cdr3_aa: CASSLRRTSSGANVLTF
cdr3_nt: TGTGCCAGCAGCTTAAGGCGGACGAGCTCTGGGGCCAACGTCCTGACTTTC

v_call: TRBV28
d_call: TRBD1
j_call: TRBJ1-2
clone_size: -
cdr3_aa: CASSSPDRGPYGYTF
cdr3_nt: TGTGCCAGCAGCTCTCCGGACAGGGGCCCCTATGGCTACACCTTC

v_call: TRBV20-1
d_call: -
j_call: TRBJ1-5
clone_size: few
cdr3_aa: CSARRSLFGPRKNQPQHF
cdr3_nt: TGCAGTGCTAGGCGTAGTCTCTTTGGACCGCGGAAAAATCAGCCCCAGCATTTT

v_call: TRBV28
d_call: TRBD1
j_call: TRBJ1-5
clone_size: once
cdr3_aa: CASTLLRGLDQPQHF
cdr3_nt: TGTGCCAGCACACTACTAAGGGGGCTCGATCAGCCCCAGCATTTT

v_call: TRBV28
d_call: -
j_call: TRBJ2-5
clone_size: -
cdr3_aa: CASSLWGVRVETQYF
cdr3_nt: TGTGCCAGCAGTTTATGGGGGGTAAGGGTAGAGACCCAGTACTTC

v_call: TRBV7-3
d_call: -
j_call: TRBJ2-3
clone_size: -
cdr3_aa: CASSISTSDTQYF
cdr3_nt: TGTGCCAGCAGCATCAGTACCTCAGATACGCAGTATTTT

v_call: TRBV7-9
d_call: -
j_call: TRBJ2-5
clone_size: few
cdr3_aa: CASSFGIQETQYF
cdr3_nt: TGTGCCAGCAGCTTCGGGATACAAGAGACCCAGTACTTC

v_call: TRBV20-1
d_call: TRBD2
j_call: TRBJ2-7
clone_size: few
cdr3_aa: CSARVPRASGRTYEQYF
cdr3_nt: TGCAGTGCTAGAGTGCCCCGGGCTAGCGGGAGAACCTACGAGCAGTACTTC

v_call: TRBV7-9
d_call: -
j_call: TRBJ2-1
clone_size: -
cdr3_aa: CASTRDLGYKRNEQFF
cdr3_nt: TGTGCCAGCACCAGAGACCTTGGCTACAAGCGCAATGAGCAGTTCTTC

v_call: TRBV6-5
d_call: TRBD1
j_call: TRBJ2-5
clone_size: few
cdr3_aa: CASSYPGQGVWAQYF
cdr3_nt: TGTGCCAGCAGTTACCCCGGACAGGGAGTATGGGCCCAGTACTTC

v_call: TRBV7-8
d_call: -
j_call: TRBJ2-7
clone_size: -
cdr3_aa: CASSLQIQGPYEQYF
cdr3_nt: TGTGCCAGCAGCCTCCAGATTCAGGGTCCCTACGAGCAGTACTTC

v_call: TRBV7-8
d_call: TRBD2
j_call: TRBJ2-5
clone_size: -
cdr3_aa: CASSSGSGSETQYF
cdr3_nt: TGTGCCAGCAGCTCAGGTAGCGGGAGTGAGACCCAGTACTTC

v_call: TRBV7-9
d_call: -
j_call: TRBJ1-2
clone_size: -
cdr3_aa: CAVPQEGFVGYTF
cdr3_nt: TGTGCCGTACCCCAGGAAGGTTTTGTTGGCTACACCTTC

v_call: TRBV20-1
d_call: TRBD2
j_call: TRBJ2-7
clone_size: -
cdr3_aa: CSAAGLARFSYEQYF
cdr3_nt: TGCAGTGCTGCCGGACTAGCGCGATTCTCCTACGAGCAGTACTTC

v_call: TRBV6-4
d_call: -
j_call: TRBJ2-6
clone_size: -
cdr3_aa: CASSDGASSGANVLTF
cdr3_nt: TGTGCCAGCAGTGACGGCGCGAGCTCTGGGGCCAACGTCCTGACTTTC

v_call: TRBV6-1
d_call: TRBD1
j_call: TRBJ1-5
clone_size: -
cdr3_aa: CASSENLGQGAYQPQHF
cdr3_nt: TGTGCCAGCAGTGAAAACCTAGGACAGGGGGCATATCAGCCCCAGCATTTT

v_call: TRBV20-1
d_call: -
j_call: TRBJ1-5
clone_size: -
cdr3_aa: CSADGGNQPQHF
cdr3_nt: TGCAGTGCCGACGGGGGCAATCAGCCCCAGCATTTT

v_call: TRBV6-1
d_call: -
j_call: TRBJ2-1
clone_size: -
cdr3_aa: CASTRNSGSSYNEQFF
cdr3_nt: TGTGCCAGCACCCGGAATAGCGGAAGCTCCTACAATGAGCAGTTCTTC

v_call: TRBV7-9
d_call: -
j_call: TRBJ1-2
clone_size: few
cdr3_aa: CASSGVTGYTF
cdr3_nt: TGTGCCAGCAGCGGCGTTACTGGCTACACCTTC

v_call: TRBV21-1
d_call: -
j_call: TRBJ2-7
clone_size: -
cdr3_aa: CASSKAQGVDYEQYF
cdr3_nt: TGTGCCAGCAGCAAAGCGCAGGGGGTGGACTACGAGCAGTACTTC

v_call: TRBV20-1
d_call: -
j_call: TRBJ2-3
clone_size: -
cdr3_aa: CSARGGAGTTDTQYF
cdr3_nt: TGCAGTGCTAGAGGCGGGGCGGGGACCACAGATACGCAGTATTTT